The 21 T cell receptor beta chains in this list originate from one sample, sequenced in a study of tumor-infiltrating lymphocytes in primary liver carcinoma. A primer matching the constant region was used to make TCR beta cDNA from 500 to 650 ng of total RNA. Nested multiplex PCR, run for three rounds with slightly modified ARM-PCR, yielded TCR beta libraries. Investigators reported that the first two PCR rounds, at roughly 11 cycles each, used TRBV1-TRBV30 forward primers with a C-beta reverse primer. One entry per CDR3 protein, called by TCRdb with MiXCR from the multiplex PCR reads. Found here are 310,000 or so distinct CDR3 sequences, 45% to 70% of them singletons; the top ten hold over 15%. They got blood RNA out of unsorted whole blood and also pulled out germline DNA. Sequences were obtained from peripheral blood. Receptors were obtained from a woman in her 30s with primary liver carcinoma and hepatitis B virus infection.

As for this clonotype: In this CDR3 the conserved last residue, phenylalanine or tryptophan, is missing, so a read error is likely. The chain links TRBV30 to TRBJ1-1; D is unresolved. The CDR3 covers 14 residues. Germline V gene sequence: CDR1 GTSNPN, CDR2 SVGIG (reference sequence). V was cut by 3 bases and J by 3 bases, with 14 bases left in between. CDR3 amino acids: CAWRRNGGHTEAFV. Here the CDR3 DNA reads TGTGCCTGGAGACGTAATGGAGGGCACACTGAAGCTTTCGTT.

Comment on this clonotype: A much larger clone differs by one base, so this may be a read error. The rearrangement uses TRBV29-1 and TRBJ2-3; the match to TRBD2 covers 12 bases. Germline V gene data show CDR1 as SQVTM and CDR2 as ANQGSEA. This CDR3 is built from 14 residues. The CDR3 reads CSAQTSGSADRQYF. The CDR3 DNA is TGCAGCGCCCAGACTAGCGGGAGCGCAGATAGGCAGTATTTT.

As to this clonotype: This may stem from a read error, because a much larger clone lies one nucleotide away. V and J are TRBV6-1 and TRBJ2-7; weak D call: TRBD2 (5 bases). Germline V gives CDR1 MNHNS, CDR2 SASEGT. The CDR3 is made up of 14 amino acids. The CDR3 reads CASSEASFWYEHYF. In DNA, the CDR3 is TGTGCCAGCAGTGAGGCTAGCTTTTGGTACGAGCACTACTTC.

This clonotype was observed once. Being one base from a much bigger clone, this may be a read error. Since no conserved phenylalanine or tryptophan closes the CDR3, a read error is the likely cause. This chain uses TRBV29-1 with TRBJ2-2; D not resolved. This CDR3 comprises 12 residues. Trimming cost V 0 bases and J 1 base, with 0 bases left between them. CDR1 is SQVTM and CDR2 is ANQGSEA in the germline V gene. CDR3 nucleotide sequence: TGCAGCGTTGAAGAGAACACCGGGGAGCTGTTTTAT. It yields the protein CSVEENTGELFY.

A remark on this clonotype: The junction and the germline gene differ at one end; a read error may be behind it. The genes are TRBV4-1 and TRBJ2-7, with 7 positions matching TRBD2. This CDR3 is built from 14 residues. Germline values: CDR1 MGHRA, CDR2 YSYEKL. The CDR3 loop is CASSQGGSSYVQYF. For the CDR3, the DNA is TGCGCCAGCAGCCAAGGCGGGAGCTCCTACGTGCAGTACTTC.

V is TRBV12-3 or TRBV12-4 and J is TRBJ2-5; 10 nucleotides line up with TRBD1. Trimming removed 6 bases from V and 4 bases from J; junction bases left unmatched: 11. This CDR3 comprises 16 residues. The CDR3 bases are TGTGCCAGCAGCCCTAAGACAGGGGGCCGGGGAGAGACCCAGTACTTC. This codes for CASSPKTGGRGETQYF.

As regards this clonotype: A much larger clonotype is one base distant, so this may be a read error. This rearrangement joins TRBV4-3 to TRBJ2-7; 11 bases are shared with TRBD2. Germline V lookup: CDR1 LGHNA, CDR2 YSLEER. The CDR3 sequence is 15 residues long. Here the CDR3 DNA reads TGCGCCTGCAGCCGAATAGCGGGAGGGCCCTTCGAGCAGTACTTC. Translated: CACSRIAGGPFEQYF.

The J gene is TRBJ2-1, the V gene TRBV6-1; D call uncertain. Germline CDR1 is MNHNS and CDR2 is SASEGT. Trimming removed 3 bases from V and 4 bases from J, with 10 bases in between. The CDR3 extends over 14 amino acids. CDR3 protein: CASSETGKYNEQFF. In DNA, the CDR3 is TGTGCCAGCAGTGAGACTGGCAAGTACAATGAGCAGTTCTTC.

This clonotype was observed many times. This CDR3 reads CASSQELAATTDTQYF. The CDR3 nucleotides read TGTGCCAGCAGCCAAGAACTAGCGGCTACCACAGATACGCAGTATTTT. The chain combines TRBV4-2 with TRBJ2-3; TRBD2 matches at 8 bases. The CDR3 sequence is 16 residues long. Germline V gene sequence: CDR1 LGHNA, CDR2 YNFKEQ. V dropped 0 bases and J dropped 2; count of bases not matched to a gene: 4.

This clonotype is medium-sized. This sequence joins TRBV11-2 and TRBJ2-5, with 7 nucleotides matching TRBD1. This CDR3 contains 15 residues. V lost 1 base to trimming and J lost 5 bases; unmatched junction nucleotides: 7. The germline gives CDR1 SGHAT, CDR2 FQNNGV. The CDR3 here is CASSLGAGGGETQYF. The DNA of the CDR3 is TGTGCCAGCAGCTTAGGGGCAGGGGGTGGGGAGACCCAGTACTTC.

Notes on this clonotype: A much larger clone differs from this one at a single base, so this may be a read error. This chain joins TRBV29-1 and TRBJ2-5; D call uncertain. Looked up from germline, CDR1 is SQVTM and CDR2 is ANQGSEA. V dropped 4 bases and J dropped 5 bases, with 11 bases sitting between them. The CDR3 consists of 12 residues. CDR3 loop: CSVVARTETQYF. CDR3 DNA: TGCAGCGTTGTGGCTAGAACGGAGACCCAGTACTTC. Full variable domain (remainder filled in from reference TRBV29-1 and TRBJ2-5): SAVISQKPSRDICQRGTSLTIQCQVDSQVTMMFWYRQQPGQSLTLIATANQGSEATYESGFVIDKFPISRPNLTFSTLTVSNMSPEDSSIYLCSVVARTETQYFGPGTRLLVL.

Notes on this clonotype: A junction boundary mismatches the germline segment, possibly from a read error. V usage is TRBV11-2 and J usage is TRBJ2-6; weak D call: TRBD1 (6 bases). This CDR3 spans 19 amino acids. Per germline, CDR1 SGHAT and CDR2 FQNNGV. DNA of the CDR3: TGTGCCAGCGGCTTAGATTTGGGCAGGGGATTGCCTGGGGCCAACGTCCTGGCTTTC. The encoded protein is CASGLDLGRGLPGANVLAF.

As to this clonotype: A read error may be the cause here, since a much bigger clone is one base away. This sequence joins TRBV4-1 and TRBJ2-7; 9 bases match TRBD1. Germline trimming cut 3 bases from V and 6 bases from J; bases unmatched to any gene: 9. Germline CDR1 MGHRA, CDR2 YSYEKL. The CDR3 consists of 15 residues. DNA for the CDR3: TGCGCCAGCAGCCAGTTCCCATGGGACAGGGCCGAGCAGTACTTC. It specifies CASSQFPWDRAEQYF.

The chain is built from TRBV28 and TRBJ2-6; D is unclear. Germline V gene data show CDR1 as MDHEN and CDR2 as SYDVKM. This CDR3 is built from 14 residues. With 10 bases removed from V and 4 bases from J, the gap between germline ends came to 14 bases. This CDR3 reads CATSQIMGANVLTF. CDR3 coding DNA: TGTGCCACCAGCCAGATCATGGGGGCCAACGTCCTGACTTTC.

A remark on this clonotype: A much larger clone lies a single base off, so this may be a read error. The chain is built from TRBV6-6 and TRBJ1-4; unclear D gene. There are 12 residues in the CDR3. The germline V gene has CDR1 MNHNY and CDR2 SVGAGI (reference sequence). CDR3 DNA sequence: TGTGCCAGCAGCCCCTCGGAAGGAAAACTGTCTTTT. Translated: CASSPSEGKLSF.

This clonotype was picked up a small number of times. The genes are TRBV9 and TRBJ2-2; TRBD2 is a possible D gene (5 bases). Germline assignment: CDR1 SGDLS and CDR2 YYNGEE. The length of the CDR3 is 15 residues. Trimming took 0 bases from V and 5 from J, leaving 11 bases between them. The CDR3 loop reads CASSVGEGRTGELFF. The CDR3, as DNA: TGTGCCAGCAGCGTAGGAGAGGGTCGAACCGGGGAGCTGTTTTTT.

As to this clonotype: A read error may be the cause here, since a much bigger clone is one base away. The CDR3 here is CASSRQRNSYEQYF. The CDR3 DNA reads as TGCGCCAGCAGCCGACAGAGGAACTCCTACGAGCAGTACTTC. The chain uses TRBV4-1 and TRBJ2-7, with a weak D call TRBD1 (5 bases). The germline V and J ends were trimmed by 4 bases and 0 bases, with 10 bases remaining between them. Germline V gene sequence: CDR1 MGHRA, CDR2 YSYEKL. The CDR3 totals 14 residues.

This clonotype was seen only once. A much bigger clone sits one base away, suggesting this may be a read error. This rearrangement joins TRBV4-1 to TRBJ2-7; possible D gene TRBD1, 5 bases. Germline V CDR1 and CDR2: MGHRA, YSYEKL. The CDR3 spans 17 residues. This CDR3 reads CASSQLGPASPTYEQCF. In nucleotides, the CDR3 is TGCGCCAGCAGCCAATTGGGGCCCGCTTCTCCCACCTACGAGCAGTGCTTC.

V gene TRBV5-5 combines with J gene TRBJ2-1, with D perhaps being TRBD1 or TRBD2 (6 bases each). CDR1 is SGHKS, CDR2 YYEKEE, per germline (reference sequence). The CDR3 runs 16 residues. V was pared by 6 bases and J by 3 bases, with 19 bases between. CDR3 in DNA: TGTGCCAGCACCCACCAATGGGGGGCCCACTACAATGAGCAGTTCTTC. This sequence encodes CASTHQWGAHYNEQFF.

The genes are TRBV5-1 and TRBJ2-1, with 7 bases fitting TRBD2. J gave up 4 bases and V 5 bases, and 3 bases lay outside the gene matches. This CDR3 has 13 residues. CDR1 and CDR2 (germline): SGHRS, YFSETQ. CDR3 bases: TGCGCCAGCAGTACTAGCGAGTACAATGAGCAGTTCTTC. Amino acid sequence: CASSTSEYNEQFF.

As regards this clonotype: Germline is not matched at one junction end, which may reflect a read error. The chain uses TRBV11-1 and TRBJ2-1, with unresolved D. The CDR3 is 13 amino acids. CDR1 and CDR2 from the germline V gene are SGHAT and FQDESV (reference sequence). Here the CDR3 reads CASRGKGMNEQFF. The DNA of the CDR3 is TGTGCCAGCAGAGGAAAGGGAATGAATGAGCAATTCTTC.